Listed below are T cell receptor beta chains from one sample, sequenced in a study of blood T cell repertoires in COVID-19. Clones were read by immunoSEQ multiplex PCR, and TCRdb kept only the in-frame ones, dropping some. The sample consists of 150,000 to 200,000 clones, 86% of them appearing once. The sample taken for sequencing was peripheral blood. The source of these receptors is a woman of 80 years or more in a cohort sampled during active or convalescent COVID-19. The CDR3 runs from the conserved cysteine through the conserved F or W. Each record gives: V gene, J gene, CDR3 protein.

TRBV6-5	TRBJ1-1	CASSPRQGGTEAFF
TRBV14	TRBJ1-6	CASSRLSSYNSPLHF
TRBV4-2	TRBJ2-2	CASGFSGADTGELFF
TRBV4-3	TRBJ1-2	CASSQEFRGNYGYTF
TRBV7-9	TRBJ1-2	CASSRTRNLNYGYTF
TRBV15	TRBJ2-1	CATSRDPGVGSPYSYNEQFF
TRBV6-4	TRBJ1-1	CASSDRVNTEAFF
TRBV7-8	TRBJ2-2	CASSRERVWAGGNTGELFF
TRBV5-6	TRBJ2-6	CASSWTGTGSSGANVLTF
TRBV5-3	TRBJ1-5	CARRLTGRNQPQHF
TRBV28	TRBJ2-5	CASSPMTGPNQETQYF
TRBV5-1	TRBJ2-5	CASSPGQAQETQYF
TRBV5-1	TRBJ1-6	CASSLAGLVWGSPLHF
TRBV6-1	TRBJ1-2	CASSEMGWEGFGYTF
TRBV3-1/TRBV3-2	TRBJ2-1	CASMYGGGANEQFF
TRBV20-1	TRBJ1-2	CSASEFKEGYTF
TRBV27	TRBJ1-5	CASSFQGTQPQHF
TRBV19	TRBJ2-1	CASSLLKRSEQFF
TRBV5-1	TRBJ2-5	CASSLERGAGETQYF
TRBV10-3	TRBJ2-5	CAISDGLAGGMRQETQYF
TRBV29-1	TRBJ2-3	CSVGPGRSTDTQYF
TRBV2	TRBJ2-2	CASSQSGDGGELFF
TRBV21-1	TRBJ1-5	CATQQELVTERDSNQPQHF
TRBV5-1	TRBJ2-1	CASSSWDRENEQFF
TRBV28	TRBJ1-4	CASRNTGAEKLFF
TRBV6-2/TRBV6-3	TRBJ2-5	CASSYYWGGTQETQYF
TRBV9	TRBJ1-1	CASSSGHHVNTEAFF
TRBV27	TRBJ1-2	CASSFRGLHGYTF
TRBV5-5	TRBJ1-2	CASSSSQTGAVYGYTF
TRBV19	TRBJ2-5	CASSSVKGRGLETQYF
TRBV18	TRBJ1-1	CASSLEAFF
TRBV7-9	TRBJ2-5	CASSRLSGGTETQYF
TRBV2	TRBJ1-2	CARGRGGAYGYTF
TRBV13	TRBJ1-5	CASSLSRDRDQPQHF
TRBV30	TRBJ1-3	CAWSVEDYGNTIYF
TRBV12-3/TRBV12-4	TRBJ1-5	CASSIDRDQPQHF
TRBV7-9	TRBJ1-3	CASSLRSTGNTIYF
TRBV2	TRBJ1-2	CASSDKQGSLYGYTF
TRBV21-1	TRBJ2-5	CASSGGGLAGTETQYF
TRBV7-2	TRBJ1-5	CASSLGGYSNQPQHF
TRBV5-5	TRBJ1-4	CASSLTPDEKLFF
TRBV10-2	TRBJ1-2	CASSGSDRGGYTF
TRBV6-5	TRBJ1-3	CASSVEGALGNTIYF
TRBV12-3/TRBV12-4	TRBJ1-1	CASSSGTEAFF
TRBV5-5	TRBJ2-2	CASGRQGGTGELFF
TRBV30	TRBJ2-2	CAWRQGSPGELFF
TRBV10-3	TRBJ1-1	CAISGKSGGVKGANTEAFF
TRBV28	TRBJ1-2	CATRRQGAHGYTF
TRBV28	TRBJ1-2	CASSPEIYYGYTF
TRBV30	TRBJ2-5	CAWEERGAQETQYF
TRBV5-5	TRBJ2-3	CASSLFAGADTQYF
TRBV19	TRBJ2-2	CASFLAGFPGELFF
TRBV28	TRBJ2-3	CASTGTGGPDTQYF
TRBV27	TRBJ2-7	CASSLTRLAGIYEQYF
TRBV11-2	TRBJ2-3	CASSLGWRTDTQYF